Presented here are 11 T cell receptor beta chains from one specimen sequenced in a study of T-cell reconstitution after alpha-beta-depleted transplantation in children. A library of TCRbeta sequences, prepared with unique molecular identifiers, was generated. One entry per CDR3 protein, called by TCRdb with MiXCR from the PCR reads. The sample includes nearly 350,000 distinct CDR3 sequences, roughly 16% seen only once; the top ten take roughly 41%. This specimen consisted of PBMCs, mostly from graft donor cells, obtained 360 days after TCRalphabeta/CD19-depleted stem cell transplant. These receptors were collected from a male patient between 2 and 10 years old who had a stem cell transplant for acute lymphoblastic leukemia, so the T cells may come from the graft donor.

The gene calls are TRBV7-2 and TRBJ2-1; 9 bases fit TRBD2. The length of the CDR3 is 17 residues. Germline V lookup: CDR1 SGHTA, CDR2 FQGNSA. The V segment lost 2 bases and the J segment 4 bases; nucleotides outside the gene matches: 9. The CDR3 sequence is CASSLIILAGTYNEQFF. As DNA, the CDR3 is TGTGCCAGCAGCTTAATCATCCTAGCGGGAACTTACAATGAGCAGTTCTTC.

The CDR3 spells CAISTTASRETQYF. CDR3 sequence (DNA): TGTGCCATCAGCACGACCGCGTCACGGGAGACCCAGTACTTC. V gene TRBV10-3 combines with J gene TRBJ2-5, with unresolved D. The CDR3 extends over 14 amino acids. The germline CDR1 and CDR2 sequences are ENHRY and SYGVKD. V shed 6 bases and J shed 5 bases, with 16 bases lying between them.

This clonotype has at least ten counts. The genes are TRBV7-9 and TRBJ2-2; tentative D call: TRBD2 (6 bases). Per the germline V gene, CDR1 is SEHNR and CDR2 is FQNEAQ (reference sequence). There are 13 residues in the CDR3. V shed 6 bases and J shed 5 bases, with 10 bases lying between them. CDR3 coding DNA: TGTGCCAGCAGGCGGGAAAATACCGGGGAGCTGTTTTTT. Protein sequence: CASRRENTGELFF.

The chain combines TRBV28 with TRBJ2-5; 12 nucleotides line up with TRBD2. Per germline, CDR1 MDHEN and CDR2 SYDVKM. The CDR3 runs to 15 residues. Trimming removed 5 bases from V and 5 bases from J; junction bases left unmatched: 6. The CDR3 here is CASSRRLAGVETQYF. In DNA form, the CDR3 reads TGTGCCAGCAGTCGGCGACTAGCGGGAGTTGAGACCCAGTACTTC.

This clonotype came up a few times. The J gene is TRBJ1-2, the V gene TRBV27; D is ambiguous. Trimming took off 3 bases at V and 3 bases at J, with 8 bases between the two ends. The CDR3 loop spans 13 amino acids. Germline CDR1 MNHEY, CDR2 SMNVEV (reference sequence). CDR3 bases: TGTGCCAGCAGTTTGACTGGGTACTATGGCTACACCTTC. This codes for CASSLTGYYGYTF.

At least ten counts were recorded for this clonotype. This rearrangement joins TRBV12-3 or TRBV12-4 to TRBJ2-7, with 8 bases identical to TRBD1. This CDR3 is built from 15 residues. J lost 0 bases, V lost 6 bases, and 7 bases had no gene match. CDR3 residues: CASSRTGKTSYEQYF. CDR3 nucleotides: TGTGCCAGCAGCCGGACAGGGAAGACCTCCTACGAGCAGTACTTC.

The sample holds a few counts of this clonotype. This rearrangement joins TRBV6-5 to TRBJ2-1; D gene ambiguous. Trimming left V 4 bases short and J 5 bases short, with 24 bases between. The CDR3 has 18 residues. Germline lookup yields CDR1 MNHEY and CDR2 SVGAGI. The CDR3 loop reads CASSFEHPTSPVNNEQFF. As DNA, the CDR3 is TGTGCCAGCAGTTTCGAACACCCGACTTCACCGGTGAACAATGAGCAGTTCTTC.

This rearrangement joins TRBV7-9 to TRBJ2-3; D is undetermined. Germline assignment: CDR1 SEHNR and CDR2 FQNEAQ (reference sequence). The CDR3 totals 16 residues. With 1 base removed from V and 1 base from J, the gap between germline ends came to 12 bases. CDR3 DNA: TGTGCCAGCAGCTTAGGACCAGATCGACGCACAGATACGCAGTATTTT. Amino acid sequence: CASSLGPDRRTDTQYF.

The chain uses TRBV27 and TRBJ1-2; D not resolved. V lost 5 bases to trimming and J lost 4 bases, with 14 bases between them. This CDR3 has 14 residues. Germline values: CDR1 MNHEY, CDR2 SMNVEV (reference sequence). The DNA for the CDR3 is TGTGCCAGCAGTCCATTGAGCCCCCTCTATGGCTACACCTTC. Its translation: CASSPLSPLYGYTF.

The chain has TRBV4-2 and TRBJ1-3, with 7 bases aligning to TRBD1. CDR3 length: 17 amino acids. V dropped 3 bases and J dropped 0; count of bases not matched to a gene: 8. Germline CDR1 and CDR2: LGHNA and YNFKEQ. This chain's CDR3 is CASSQEDRAFSGNTIYF. CDR3 sequence (DNA): TGTGCCAGCAGCCAGGAAGACAGGGCCTTCTCTGGAAACACCATATATTTT.

This clonotype was detected ten times or more. The V call is TRBV6-5, the J call TRBJ2-1; 10 bases fit TRBD2. V lost 11 bases and J lost 6; bases outside the gene matches: 19. Germline CDR1 is MNHEY and CDR2 is SVGAGI. CDR3 length: 17 amino acids. The CDR3 spells CASGTLAGVEVGNEQFF. In DNA form, the CDR3 reads TGTGCCTCGGGTACTCTAGCGGGAGTTGAAGTAGGCAATGAGCAGTTCTTC.